The rows below give T cell receptor beta chains drawn from one sample of a study of T cell responses to AZD1222 COVID-19 vaccine. Profiled with immunoSEQ multiplex PCR; TCRdb holds only in-frame clones, not every one. The sample records some 120,000 clones, 75% to 90% being singletons. Source: peripheral blood, taken on day 0 of MenACWY control vaccination. Every receptor here comes from an adult in good health. Both conserved end residues are part of each CDR3. A D gene is named only where the DNA matches it firmly. Where a row states a size, it is once, few, many or the class of an expanded clone; other rows omit it.

j_gene | d_gene | v_gene | abundance | CDR3nt | CDR3aa
TRBJ2-2 | NA | TRBV2 | NA | TGTGCCAGCAGTGATAGGACCTCGAACACCGGGGAGCTGTTTTTT | CASSDRTSNTGELFF
TRBJ1-1 | NA | TRBV5-1 | NA | TGCGCCAGCAGCTTGCGCCCGGGGGCCGGGGCGGACACTGAAGCTTTCTTT | CASSLRPGAGADTEAFF
TRBJ2-1 | NA | TRBV24-1 | NA | TGTGCCACCAGTGATTTCGCTGGACAGAACAATGAGCAGTTCTTC | CATSDFAGQNNEQFF
TRBJ2-5 | TRBD2 | TRBV7-2 | once | TGTGCCAGCAGCCCCAGCCCGGGGACTAGCGGGGGGGGTATAGAGACCCAGTACTTC | CASSPSPGTSGGGIETQYF
TRBJ1-1 | NA | TRBV12-3/TRBV12-4 | NA | TGTGCCAGCAGTTTGAGGATGAACACTGAAGCTTTCTTT | CASSLRMNTEAFF
TRBJ2-2 | NA | TRBV9 | NA | TGTGCCAGCAGCGTAGCTAGGAGTAGTTACACCGGGGAGCTGTTTTTT | CASSVARSSYTGELFF
TRBJ2-2 | NA | TRBV11-2 | NA | TGTGCCAGCAGCTTTCCGCTTTTAATGGGGAACACCGGGGAGCTGTTTTTT | CASSFPLLMGNTGELFF
TRBJ2-2 | TRBD1 | TRBV7-9 | NA | TGTGCCAGCAGCCGTCCGGGACAGGGGAACACCGGGGAGCTGTTTTTT | CASSRPGQGNTGELFF
TRBJ1-2 | NA | TRBV5-5 | NA | TGTGCCAGCAGCATTCAGACCTTGAACTATGGCTACACCTTC | CASSIQTLNYGYTF
TRBJ1-6 | TRBD1 | TRBV7-2 | NA | TGTGCCAGCAGCCAAGGGACAGGGGGCATTTCACCCCTCCACTTT | CASSQGTGGISPLHF
TRBJ2-2 | TRBD1 | TRBV9 | once | TGTGCCAGTAGACAGGGGGCGGACACCGGGGAGCTGTTTTTT | CASRQGADTGELFF
TRBJ1-5 | TRBD1 | TRBV19 | NA | TGTGCCAGTAGCTGGGACAGGTTCAATCAGCCCCAGCATTTT | CASSWDRFNQPQHF
TRBJ2-1 | NA | TRBV3-1/TRBV3-2 | NA | TGTGCCAGCAGCCTCAACAGGGTAGTTGAGCAGTTCTTC | CASSLNRVVEQFF
TRBJ1-2 | NA | TRBV19 | NA | TGTGCCAGTAGTCCGGATACGAGAGTTAACTATGGCTACACCTTC | CASSPDTRVNYGYTF
TRBJ1-1 | TRBD1 | TRBV9 | NA | TGTGCCAGCAGCCCCCGTCCCGGGACAGGACCTCAGGCTGAAGCTTTCTTT | CASSPRPGTGPQAEAFF
TRBJ1-1 | TRBD1 | TRBV7-2 | few | TGTGCCAGCAGCCACGACGGGACAGCGGCTGAAGCTTTCTTT | CASSHDGTAAEAFF
TRBJ1-1 | TRBD1 | TRBV5-4 | NA | TGTGCCAGCAGCCGGGACAGTTACACTGAAGCTTTCTTT | CASSRDSYTEAFF
TRBJ2-7 | NA | TRBV28 | NA | TGTGCCAGCAGTTCGACAGAACCCACCCACGAGCAGTACTTC | CASSSTEPTHEQYF
TRBJ1-6 | NA | TRBV7-2 | NA | TGTGCCAGCAGCCACAGGAATTCACCCCTCCACTTT | CASSHRNSPLHF
TRBJ2-7 | TRBD1 | TRBV27 | NA | TGTGCCAGCAGTTTATTTGGACCGGACAGGTTAACCTCCTACGAGCAGTACTTC | CASSLFGPDRLTSYEQYF
TRBJ1-1 | NA | TRBV5-1 | NA | TGCGCCAGCAAAAGGGCGGATCGCTTCACTGAAGCTTTCTTT | CASKRADRFTEAFF
TRBJ1-1 | TRBD1 | TRBV7-8 | NA | TGTGCCAGCAGCCCCCGACAGGGCAGGAACACTGAAGCTTTCTTT | CASSPRQGRNTEAFF
TRBJ2-3 | TRBD1 | TRBV3-1/TRBV3-2 | NA | TGTGCCAGCAGCCAAGAAGGGACAGGCACAGATACGCAGTATTTT | CASSQEGTGTDTQYF
TRBJ2-7 | NA | TRBV4-2 | NA | TGTGCCAGCAGCCTGGCCAGGGAGCCCTACGAGCAGTACTTC | CASSLAREPYEQYF
TRBJ2-6 | NA | TRBV27 | NA | TGTGCCAGCAGTTTTACGGGTGCTGGGGCCAACGTCCTGACTTTC | CASSFTGAGANVLTF
TRBJ1-6 | NA | TRBV5-6 | NA | TGTGCCAGCAGCTCTATCTCGGGGAGCTCCTATAATTCACCCCTCCACTTT | CASSSISGSSYNSPLHF
TRBJ2-1 | TRBD2 | TRBV9 | NA | TGTGCCAGCAGCGCCCCCAGAGGAGCTAGCGGGGCATACTACAATGAGCAGTTCTTC | CASSAPRGASGAYYNEQFF
TRBJ2-5 | NA | TRBV6-2/TRBV6-3 | once | TGTGCCAGCAGTGACCCCCCGCGGACCCAGTACTTC | CASSDPPRTQYF
TRBJ2-5 | TRBD1 | TRBV28 | NA | TGTGCCAGCAGTTCCTCAGGGGGCGCAGGAGAGACCCAGTACTTC | CASSSSGGAGETQYF
TRBJ1-1 | NA | TRBV15 | NA | TGTGCCACCCGGGAAACAGGCACGAACACTGAAGCTTTCTTT | CATRETGTNTEAFF
TRBJ2-5 | NA | TRBV30 | NA | TGTGCCTGGAGTGGACCCGTCGGGGAGACCCAGTACTTC | CAWSGPVGETQYF
TRBJ1-5 | NA | TRBV6-1 | NA | TGTGCCAGCAGTGAAGCTTACTTTTTTAGCAATCAGCCCCAGCATTTT | CASSEAYFFSNQPQHF
TRBJ1-5 | NA | TRBV2 | NA | TGTGCCAGCAAACAGGGTGGGAATCAGCCCCAGCATTTT | CASKQGGNQPQHF
TRBJ1-3 | NA | TRBV28 | NA | TGTGCCAGCCATGAGGTCGGAAACACCATATATTTT | CASHEVGNTIYF
TRBJ1-5 | NA | TRBV21-1 | NA | TGTGCCAGCAGCACACTAGGGACCACGGATAGCAATCAGCCCCAGCATTTT | CASSTLGTTDSNQPQHF
TRBJ2-6 | NA | TRBV9 | NA | TGTGCCAGCAGCGTAGCTCCCCGTAGATGGGACTCTGGGGCCAACGTCCTGACTTTC | CASSVAPRRWDSGANVLTF
TRBJ2-2 | NA | TRBV27 | NA | TGTGCCAGCAGTTTATCGCGGCGGGGGCTCGGGGAGCTGTTTTTT | CASSLSRRGLGELFF
TRBJ1-1 | TRBD1 | TRBV7-3 | NA | TGTGCCAGCAGCCCACAGGGGGCAAACACTGAAGCTTTCTTT | CASSPQGANTEAFF
TRBJ1-4 | TRBD1 | TRBV10-3 | NA | TGTGCCACAAGCGGGACAGGGGACGAAAAACTGTTTTTT | CATSGTGDEKLFF
TRBJ1-3 | NA | TRBV6-5 | NA | TGTGCCAGCAGTCCTTCAGGGGCGTCTGGAAACACCATATATTTT | CASSPSGASGNTIYF
TRBJ1-6 | TRBD1 | TRBV6-2/TRBV6-3 | NA | TGTGCCAGCAGTTACTCTCACCGGGACAGGGGTCTTGCGATCTATAATTCACCCCTCCACTTT | CASSYSHRDRGLAIYNSPLHF